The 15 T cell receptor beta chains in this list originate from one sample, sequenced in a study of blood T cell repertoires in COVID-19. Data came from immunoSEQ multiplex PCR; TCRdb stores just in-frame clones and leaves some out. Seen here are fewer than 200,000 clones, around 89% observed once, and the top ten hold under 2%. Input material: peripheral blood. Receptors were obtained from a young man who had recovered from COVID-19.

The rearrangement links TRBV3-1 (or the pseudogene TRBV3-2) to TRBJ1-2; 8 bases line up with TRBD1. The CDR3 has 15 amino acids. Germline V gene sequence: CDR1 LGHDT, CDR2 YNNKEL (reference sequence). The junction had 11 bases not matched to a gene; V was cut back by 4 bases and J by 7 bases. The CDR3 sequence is CASSPGQGLGAGYTF. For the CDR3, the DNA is TGTGCCAGCAGCCCTGGACAGGGCTTAGGGGCTGGCTACACCTTC.

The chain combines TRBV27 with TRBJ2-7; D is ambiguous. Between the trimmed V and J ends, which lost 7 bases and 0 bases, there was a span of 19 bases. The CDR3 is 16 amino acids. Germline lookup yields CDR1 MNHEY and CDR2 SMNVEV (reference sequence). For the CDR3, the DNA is TGTGCCAGCAATCCCCTAGGCGCCTCCTCCTCCTACGAGCAGTACTTC. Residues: CASNPLGASSSYEQYF.

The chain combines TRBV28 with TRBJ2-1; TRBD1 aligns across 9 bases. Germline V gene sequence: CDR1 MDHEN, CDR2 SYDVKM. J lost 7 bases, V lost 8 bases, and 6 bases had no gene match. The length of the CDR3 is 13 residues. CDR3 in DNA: TGTGCCAGCCGGGACAGGGACTTAAATGAGCAGTTCTTC. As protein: CASRDRDLNEQFF.

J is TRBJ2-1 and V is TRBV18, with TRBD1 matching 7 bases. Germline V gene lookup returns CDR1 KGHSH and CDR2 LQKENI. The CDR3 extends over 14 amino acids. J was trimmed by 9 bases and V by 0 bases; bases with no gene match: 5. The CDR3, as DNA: TGTGCCAGCTCACCACCTGGGACAGACTTTGAGCAGTTCTTC. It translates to CASSPPGTDFEQFF.

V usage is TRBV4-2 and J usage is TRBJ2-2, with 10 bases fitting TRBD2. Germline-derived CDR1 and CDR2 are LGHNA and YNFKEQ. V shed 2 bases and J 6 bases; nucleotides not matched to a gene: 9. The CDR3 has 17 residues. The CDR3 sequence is CASSQMVAGGSAGELFF. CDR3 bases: TGTGCCAGCAGCCAAATGGTAGCGGGAGGTTCGGCCGGGGAGCTGTTTTTT.

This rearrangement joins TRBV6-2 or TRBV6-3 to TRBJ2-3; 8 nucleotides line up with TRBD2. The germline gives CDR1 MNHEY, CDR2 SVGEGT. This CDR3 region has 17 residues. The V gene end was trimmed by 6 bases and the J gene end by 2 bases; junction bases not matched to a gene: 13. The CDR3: CASSKGSGLDFTDTQYF. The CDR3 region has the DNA TGTGCCAGCAGCAAAGGGTCGGGACTAGACTTCACAGATACGCAGTATTTT.

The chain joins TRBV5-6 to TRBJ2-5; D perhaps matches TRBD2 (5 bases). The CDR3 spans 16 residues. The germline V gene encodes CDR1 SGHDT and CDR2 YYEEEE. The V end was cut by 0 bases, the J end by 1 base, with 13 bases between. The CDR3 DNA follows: TGTGCCAGCAGCTTGGCCCCCGTTACTAGCCAAGAGACCCAGTACTTC. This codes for CASSLAPVTSQETQYF.

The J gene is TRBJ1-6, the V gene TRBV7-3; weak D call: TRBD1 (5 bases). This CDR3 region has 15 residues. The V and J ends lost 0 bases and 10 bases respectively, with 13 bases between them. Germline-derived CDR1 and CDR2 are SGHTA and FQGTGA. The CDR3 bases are TGTGCCAGCAGCTTAACGACTACGGGGGAGTCACCCCTCCACTTT. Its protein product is CASSLTTTGESPLHF.

Here the CDR3 DNA reads TGTGCCAGCAGTTACGGAGGCCGCCCGGGGCCCCAGCATTTT. It is translated as CASSYGGRPGPQHF. The rearrangement joins TRBV6-2 or TRBV6-3 to TRBJ1-5, with D unclear. The germline V and J ends were trimmed by 2 bases and 9 bases, with 14 bases remaining between them. In germline, CDR1 is MNHEY, CDR2 SVGEGT. This CDR3 spans 14 amino acids.

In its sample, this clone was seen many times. The CDR3 DNA follows: TGTGCCAGCAGCGAAGGGGACAGGTCCGGCTACACCTTC. Translating it yields CASSEGDRSGYTF. The chain joins TRBV7-3 to TRBJ1-2; the match to TRBD1 covers 8 bases. Germline CDR1 is SGHTA and CDR2 is FQGTGA. V lost 5 bases and J lost 8; bases outside the gene matches: 7. The CDR3 has 13 residues.

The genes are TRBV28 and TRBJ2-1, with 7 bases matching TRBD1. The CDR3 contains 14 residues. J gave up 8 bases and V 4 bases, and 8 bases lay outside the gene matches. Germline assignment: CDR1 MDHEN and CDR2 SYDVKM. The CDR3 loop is CASSSIDRAHEQFF. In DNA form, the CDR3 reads TGTGCCAGCAGTTCAATTGACAGGGCCCATGAGCAGTTCTTC.

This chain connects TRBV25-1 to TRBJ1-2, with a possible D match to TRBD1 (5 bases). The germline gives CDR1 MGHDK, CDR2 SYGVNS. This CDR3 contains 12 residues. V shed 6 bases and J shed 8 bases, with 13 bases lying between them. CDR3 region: CASSPQGWGYTF. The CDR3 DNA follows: TGTGCCAGCAGCCCCCAGGGCTGGGGCTACACCTTC.

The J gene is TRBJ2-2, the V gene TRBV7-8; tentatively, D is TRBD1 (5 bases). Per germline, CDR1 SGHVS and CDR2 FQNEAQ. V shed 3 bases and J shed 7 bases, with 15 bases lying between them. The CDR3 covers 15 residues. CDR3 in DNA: TGTGCCAGCAGCTTCCTAGGGGTAGTTGTCGGGGAGCTGTTTTTT. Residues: CASSFLGVVVGELFF.

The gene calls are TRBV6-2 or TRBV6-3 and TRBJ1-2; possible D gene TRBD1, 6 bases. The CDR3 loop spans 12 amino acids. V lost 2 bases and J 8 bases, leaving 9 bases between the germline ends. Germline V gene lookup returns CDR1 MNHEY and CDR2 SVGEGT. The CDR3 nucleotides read TGTGCCAGCAGTTACCAGGGGAGAGGCTACACCTTC. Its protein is CASSYQGRGYTF.

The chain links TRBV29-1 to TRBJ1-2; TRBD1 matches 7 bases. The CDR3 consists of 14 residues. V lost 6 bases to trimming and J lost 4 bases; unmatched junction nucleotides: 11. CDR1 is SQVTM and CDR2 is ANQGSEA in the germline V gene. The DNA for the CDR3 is TGCAGCGTCCCCCGGCCCGGGACAGTCTATGGCTACACCTTC. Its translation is CSVPRPGTVYGYTF. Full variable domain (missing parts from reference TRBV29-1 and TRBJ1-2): SAVISQKPSRDICQRGTSLTIQCQVDSQVTMMFWYRQQPGQSLTLIATANQGSEATYESGFVIDKFPISRPNLTFSTLTVSNMSPEDSSIYLCSVPRPGTVYGYTFGSGTRLTVV.